This is a list of T cell receptor beta chains from one sample in a study of control samples from healthy donors and cancer patients. Assay: immunoSEQ multiplex PCR; the TCRdb copy retains only in-frame clones and omits some. The sample yields 210,000 or so clones, over 80% seen once. Sequencing was done on a sample of blood. The receptor source for this set is a man aged 25 to 45 in good health. Both conserved end residues are part of each CDR3. The D gene is left open where the match is weak. Clone size is stated in some rows and not others, as once, few, many or a class when expanded.

v_call,d_call,clone_size,j_call,cdr3_aa,cdr3_nt
TRBV3-1/TRBV3-2,TRBD1,NA,TRBJ2-7,CASSQEATGNYEQYF,TGTGCCAGCAGCCAAGAAGCGACAGGGAACTACGAGCAGTACTTC
TRBV15,NA,NA,TRBJ1-3,CATSRDGSGNTIYF,TGTGCCACCAGCAGAGACGGCTCTGGAAACACCATATATTTT
TRBV27,NA,NA,TRBJ1-6,CASSPCPLHF,TGTGCCAGCAGTCCATGTCCCCTCCACTTT
TRBV7-9,TRBD1,NA,TRBJ2-2,CAGARQGTNTGELFF,TGTGCCGGCGCTAGACAGGGAACGAACACCGGGGAGCTGTTTTTT
TRBV15,NA,NA,TRBJ1-1,CATSPRTTEAFF,TGTGCCACCAGCCCACGAACCACTGAAGCTTTCTTT
TRBV10-1,NA,NA,TRBJ2-1,CASSEGGGEQFF,TGCGCCAGCAGTGAAGGCGGCGGTGAGCAGTTCTTC
TRBV5-4,TRBD1,NA,TRBJ2-2,CASSLVGTAGTGELFF,TGTGCCAGCAGCTTGGTCGGGACAGCTGGCACCGGGGAGCTGTTTTTT
TRBV11-3,NA,NA,TRBJ1-1,CASSPQGNTEAFF,TGTGCCAGCAGCCCCCAGGGGAACACTGAAGCTTTCTTT
TRBV6-5,TRBD1,NA,TRBJ1-2,CASSYRQGVNYGYTF,TGTGCCAGCAGTTACCGCCAGGGGGTCAACTATGGCTACACCTTC
TRBV20-1,NA,NA,TRBJ1-3,CSAPDQGAIYF,TGCAGTGCGCCGGACCAGGGCGCCATATATTTT
TRBV6-4,NA,NA,TRBJ1-2,CASSDGGYGYTF,TGTGCCAGCAGTGATGGCGGCTATGGCTACACCTTC
TRBV18,NA,NA,TRBJ2-7,CASSLGLLTYEQYF,TGTGCCAGCTCACTGGGACTTCTAACCTACGAGCAGTACTTC
TRBV4-1,NA,NA,TRBJ2-3,CASSLGTYTSTDTQYF,TGCGCCAGCAGCCTCGGGACTTACACTAGCACAGATACGCAGTATTTT
TRBV6-5,NA,NA,TRBJ2-1,CASSYGRGADNEQFF,TGTGCCAGCAGTTACGGACGGGGGGCCGACAATGAGCAGTTCTTC
TRBV7-3,TRBD2,NA,TRBJ2-3,CASSLPGTSPTRDTQYF,TGTGCCAGCAGCTTACCCGGGACTAGCCCCACACGTGATACGCAGTATTTT
TRBV7-9,NA,NA,TRBJ1-1,CASSLQSDTEAFF,TGTGCCAGCAGCCTACAATCGGACACTGAAGCTTTCTTT
TRBV7-9,NA,NA,TRBJ1-2,CASSPGYAGANYGYTF,TGTGCCAGCAGCCCGGGTTATGCAGGGGCCAACTATGGCTACACCTTC
TRBV6-5,NA,NA,TRBJ1-1,CASSSPRANTEAFF,TGTGCCAGCAGCTCCCCCAGGGCTAACACTGAAGCTTTCTTT
TRBV5-1,NA,NA,TRBJ1-6,CASSLVQGARNSPLHF,TGCGCCAGCAGCTTGGTACAAGGGGCGAGAAATTCACCCCTCCACTTT
TRBV11-2,NA,NA,TRBJ2-7,CASSWGPKYEQYF,TGTGCCAGCAGCTGGGGACCAAAATACGAGCAGTACTTC
TRBV19,TRBD1,NA,TRBJ1-6,CASSKRQGLGSYNSPLHF,TGTGCCAGTAGTAAGAGACAGGGGCTTGGCTCCTATAATTCACCCCTCCACTTT
TRBV15,NA,NA,TRBJ2-6,CATSRDKGQAGANVLTF,TGTGCCACCAGCAGAGATAAGGGGCAGGCCGGGGCCAACGTCCTGACTTTC
TRBV29-1,NA,NA,TRBJ2-3,CSVVAPTDTQYF,TGCAGCGTTGTGGCTCCCACAGATACGCAGTATTTT
TRBV5-4,NA,NA,TRBJ1-4,CASSLYRGSQRLFF,TGTGCCAGCAGCTTGTATAGGGGATCCCAAAGGCTGTTTTTT
TRBV2,NA,NA,TRBJ1-4,CASTRRSAATNEKLFF,TGTGCCAGCACCCGAAGGTCCGCTGCAACTAATGAAAAACTGTTTTTT
TRBV25-1,NA,NA,TRBJ2-5,CASSEDNQETQYF,TGTGCCAGCAGTGAAGACAACCAAGAGACCCAGTACTTC
TRBV19,TRBD1,NA,TRBJ1-1,CASSPTTGGDTEAFF,TGTGCCAGTAGTCCCACGACAGGGGGGGACACTGAAGCTTTCTTT
TRBV5-6,NA,NA,TRBJ1-5,CASSFLERGENQPQHF,TGTGCCAGCAGCTTCCTTGAAAGGGGGGAAAACCAGCCCCAGCATTTT
TRBV19,NA,NA,TRBJ1-2,CASRWHDEGYTF,TGTGCCTCCCGGTGGCACGACGAGGGCTACACCTTC
TRBV2,TRBD2,NA,TRBJ2-3,CASSEGASGGLRGSDTQYF,TGTGCCAGCAGTGAAGGTGCTAGCGGGGGACTCAGGGGGTCAGATACGCAGTATTTT
TRBV11-2,NA,NA,TRBJ1-6,CASSFFGQLIHF,TGTGCCAGCAGCTTCTTCGGGCAGCTCATCCACTTT
TRBV3-1/TRBV3-2,NA,NA,TRBJ2-3,CASSLQGGLGPQYF,TGTGCCAGCAGCCTACAAGGTGGTCTGGGGCCGCAGTATTTT
TRBV19,TRBD1,once,TRBJ1-2,CASRTRDRAKTNTF,TGTGCCAGTAGAACCCGGGACAGGGCCAAGACAAACACCTTC
TRBV27,NA,NA,TRBJ2-7,CASSLRGSPGLSYEQYF,TGTGCCAGCAGTCTAAGGGGGTCTCCGGGGCTCTCCTACGAGCAGTACTTC
TRBV29-1,NA,NA,TRBJ1-2,CSVEVLGNSYGYTF,TGCAGCGTTGAAGTGCTAGGAAACTCCTATGGCTACACCTTC
TRBV10-3,NA,NA,TRBJ1-1,CAISAGIEEAFF,TGTGCCATCAGTGCCGGGATAGAAGAAGCTTTCTTT
TRBV11-2,NA,NA,TRBJ1-4,CASSYGVLNEKLFF,TGTGCCAGCAGCTACGGGGTTCTGAATGAAAAACTGTTTTTT
TRBV3-1/TRBV3-2,NA,NA,TRBJ2-7,CASSHLGLAAEQYF,TGTGCCAGCAGCCACCTCGGACTGGCTGCGGAGCAGTACTTC
TRBV23-1,NA,NA,TRBJ1-5,CASSHRGKSNQPQHF,TGCGCCAGCAGTCATCGGGGCAAATCCAATCAGCCCCAGCATTTT
TRBV11-3,NA,NA,TRBJ1-1,CASSLDHRSTEAFF,TGTGCCAGCAGCTTAGATCATAGGAGCACTGAAGCTTTCTTT
TRBV6-4,NA,NA,TRBJ2-7,CASSKTGIKEQYF,TGTGCCAGCAGCAAAACCGGGATCAAGGAGCAGTACTTC
TRBV13,NA,few,TRBJ2-5,CASSSGERSDLKTQYF,TGTGCCAGCAGCTCCGGGGAGCGCTCCGACTTGAAGACCCAGTACTTC
TRBV21-1,NA,NA,TRBJ2-7,CASTEMSMRGQGPYEQYF,TGTGCCAGCACCGAAATGAGTATGAGGGGACAGGGACCCTACGAGCAGTACTTC
TRBV12-2,NA,NA,TRBJ2-2,CASRPSTLRGTTGELFF,TGTGCAAGTCGCCCATCAACACTCAGGGGTACCACCGGGGAGCTGTTTTTT
TRBV29-1,NA,NA,TRBJ1-1,CSVELDTEAFF,TGCAGCGTTGAATTGGACACTGAAGCTTTCTTT
TRBV11-3,TRBD1,NA,TRBJ1-1,CAGYRDSDMNTEAFF,TGTGCCGGATACCGGGACAGCGACATGAACACTGAAGCTTTCTTT
TRBV6-6,NA,NA,TRBJ2-7,CASSYSNQGRNEQYF,TGTGCCAGCAGTTACTCGAACCAGGGGAGGAACGAGCAGTACTTC
TRBV6-5,TRBD2,NA,TRBJ2-3,CASSYGTSGTDTQYF,TGTGCCAGCAGTTATGGGACTAGCGGCACAGATACGCAGTATTTT
TRBV3-1/TRBV3-2,TRBD1,NA,TRBJ2-3,CASSRTGGTDTQYF,TGTGCCAGCAGCAGGACAGGGGGCACAGATACGCAGTATTTT
TRBV27,NA,once,TRBJ2-7,CASSLLSRAESEQYF,TGTGCCAGCAGTTTACTGTCCAGGGCCGAGAGCGAGCAGTACTTC
TRBV6-5,NA,NA,TRBJ2-7,CASSSWEARLYEQYF,TGTGCCAGCAGTTCCTGGGAGGCCCGACTCTACGAGCAGTACTTC